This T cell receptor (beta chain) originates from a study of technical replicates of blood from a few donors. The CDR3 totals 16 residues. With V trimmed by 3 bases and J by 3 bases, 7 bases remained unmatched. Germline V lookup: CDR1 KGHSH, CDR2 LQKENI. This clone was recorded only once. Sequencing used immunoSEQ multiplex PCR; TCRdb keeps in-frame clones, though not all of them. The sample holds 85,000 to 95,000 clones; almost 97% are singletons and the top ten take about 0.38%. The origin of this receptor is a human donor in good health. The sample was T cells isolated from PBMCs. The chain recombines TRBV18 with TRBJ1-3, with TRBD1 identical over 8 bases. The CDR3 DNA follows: TGTGCCAGCTCACCGACCGCAACAGGGGGTGGAAACACCATATATTTT. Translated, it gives CASSPTATGGGNTIYF.